These 20 T cell receptor beta chains share one sample of origin, sequenced in a study of robustness of blood B and T cell sequencing. Instead of genomic DNA, mRNA was used to measure TCR beta repertoires. cDNA synthesis used template switching with a 5' universal priming oligo. Every cDNA molecule received a random 12-nucleotide UMI from the template-switch oligo. TCRdb used MiXCR to reprocess the PCR reads, holding one entry per CDR3 protein. This table has around 1,600 distinct CDR3 sequences, about 63% appearing once. Sequencing input: peripheral blood. The receptors were sampled from a human donor in good health.

This clonotype came up a few times. V gene TRBV10-3 combines with J gene TRBJ2-7; 7 bases fit TRBD1. The CDR3 loop spans 15 amino acids. CDR1 and CDR2 (germline): ENHRY, SYGVKD. V shed 2 bases and J 6 bases; nucleotides not matched to a gene: 10. The CDR3 DNA reads TGTGCCATCAGTGAGCGAGGTGGGACAGAGGGCGAGCAGTACTTC. Translating gives CAISERGGTEGEQYF.

This sequence joins TRBV7-6 and TRBJ2-7; 8 nucleotides agree with TRBD2. V lost 0 bases and J lost 6; bases outside the gene matches: 1. The CDR3 runs 13 residues. Germline V CDR1 and CDR2: SGHVS, FNYEAQ. The CDR3 sequence: CASSLAAGGEQYF. The CDR3 DNA sequence: TGTGCCAGCAGCTTAGCGGCGGGGGGCGAGCAGTACTTC.

J is TRBJ1-6 and V is TRBV20-1; D might be TRBD1 (6 bases). V was trimmed by 6 bases and J by 5 bases, leaving 20 bases between them. The CDR3 is 16 residues long. CDR1 DFQATT and CDR2 SNEGSKA come from the germline V gene (reference sequence). The CDR3 DNA is TGCAGTGCGTCTAGGGGGGTCAGGGGTAATAATTCACCCCTCCACTTT. Its translation: CSASRGVRGNNSPLHF.

The chain is built from TRBV12-3 or TRBV12-4 and TRBJ1-4; TRBD1 matches at 11 bases. The CDR3 is 16 residues long. V dropped 5 bases and J dropped 8; count of bases not matched to a gene: 10. CDR3 in DNA: TGTGCCAGCAGTCGAAATACCGGGACAGGGGGAGAAAAACTGTTTTTT. Translating it yields CASSRNTGTGGEKLFF.

This clonotype was found a few times. The genes are TRBV4-2 and TRBJ1-1; D unresolved. The CDR3 covers 14 residues. V gave up 4 bases and J gave up 2 bases, with 11 bases separating them. CDR1 is LGHNA and CDR2 is YNFKEQ in the germline V gene. The CDR3: CASSPQVLNTEAFF. In DNA, the CDR3 is TGTGCCAGCAGCCCTCAGGTCCTTAACACTGAAGCTTTCTTT.

This chain joins TRBV5-1 and TRBJ2-7, with 10 bases matching TRBD1. Germline CDR1 and CDR2: SGHRS and YFSETQ. Trimming at V came to 1 base and at J to 2 bases, leaving 3 bases not matched to a gene. There are 15 residues in the CDR3. Written as DNA, the CDR3 is TGCGCCAGCAGCTTGACGACAGGGGGCACCTACGAGCAGTACTTC. This sequence encodes CASSLTTGGTYEQYF.

This chain connects TRBV7-3 to TRBJ2-2; perhaps TRBD1 as D (5 bases). The CDR3 has 14 residues. The V end lost 5 bases, the J end lost 5 bases, and 12 bases lay between the germline ends. Germline V gene sequence: CDR1 SGHTA, CDR2 FQGTGA. As DNA, the CDR3 is TGTGCCAGCAGCCCGAAAACAGGAACCGGGGAGCTGTTTTTT. As protein: CASSPKTGTGELFF.

The CDR3 sequence is CASSLERGTDTQYF. The CDR3 nucleotides read TGCGCCAGCAGCTTGGAAAGGGGCACAGATACGCAGTATTTT. The rearrangement uses TRBV5-1 and TRBJ2-3; no reliable D call. From germline, CDR1 is SGHRS and CDR2 YFSETQ. The CDR3 is made up of 14 amino acids. The V end lost 0 bases, the J end lost 1 base, and 6 bases lay between the germline ends.

V and J are TRBV11-3 and TRBJ1-5; tentative D call: TRBD1 (5 bases). The length of the CDR3 is 15 residues. The V gene's germline CDR1 is SGHNT and CDR2 YENEEA. V was clipped by 5 bases and J by 7 bases, with 18 bases between them. CDR3 in amino acids: CASSPDGTPPQPQHF. For the CDR3, the DNA is TGTGCCAGCAGCCCGGACGGGACCCCCCCACAGCCCCAGCATTTT.

This chain joins TRBV5-5 and TRBJ2-1, with 8 bases identical to TRBD2. CDR3 length equals 15 residues. The germline V gene has CDR1 SGHKS and CDR2 YYEKEE (reference sequence). V dropped 5 bases and J dropped 7; count of bases not matched to a gene: 11. CDR3 coding DNA: TGTGCCAGCAGTCCGGGGGGGTTTCGGCCGAATGAGCAGTTCTTC. This gives the protein CASSPGGFRPNEQFF.

The chain links TRBV7-2 to TRBJ2-1; no clear D. CDR1 and CDR2 from the germline V gene are SGHTA and FQGNSA. CDR3 length: 13 residues. The V gene lost 8 bases and the J gene lost 4 bases, with 12 bases spanning the gap. CDR3 sequence: CASFLGLYNEQFF. In DNA form, the CDR3 reads TGTGCCAGCTTCCTGGGTCTATACAATGAGCAGTTCTTC.

This clonotype was counted a few times. This chain links TRBV7-6 with TRBJ2-2; TRBD1 matches 7 bases. CDR1 SGHVS and CDR2 FNYEAQ come from the germline V gene. The CDR3 has 13 amino acids. V lost 4 bases, J lost 6 bases, and 2 bases stayed unmatched. The CDR3 is CASSSDRAGELFF. The CDR3 nucleotides are TGTGCCAGCAGCTCCGACAGGGCCGGGGAGCTGTTTTTT.

In the case of this clonotype: An end of the junction does not agree with germline; a read error may underlie this. V is TRBV2 and J is TRBJ2-4; D is ambiguous. Looked up from germline, CDR1 is SNHLY and CDR2 is FYNNEI. This CDR3 is 15 amino acids long. The CDR3 is CASREARTAKNIQYF. Here the CDR3 DNA reads TGTGCCAGCAGAGAAGCTCGGACGGCCAAAAACATTCAGTACTTC.

This clonotype was recorded once. The chain has TRBV24-1 and TRBJ2-2; D not certain. This CDR3 contains 14 residues. CDR1 is KGHDR and CDR2 is SFDVKD in the germline V gene. V was cut by 4 bases and J by 5 bases, with 10 bases left in between. The CDR3 sequence is CATSEVERTGELFF. The CDR3 DNA follows: TGTGCCACCAGTGAAGTGGAGAGGACCGGGGAGCTGTTTTTT.

The chain combines TRBV10-3 with TRBJ2-3, with a possible D match to TRBD2 (5 bases). V lost 2 bases to trimming and J lost 3 bases, with 12 bases between them. This CDR3 region has 15 residues. CDR1 and CDR2 from the germline V gene are ENHRY and SYGVKD. CDR3 coding DNA: TGTGCCATCAGTGAGGGAGCCGGGGATACAGATACGCAGTATTTT. It specifies CAISEGAGDTDTQYF.

The chain carries TRBV20-1 and TRBJ2-1, with 10 bases identical to TRBD1. This CDR3 comprises 17 residues. The J segment lost 8 bases and the V segment lost 0 bases, leaving 13 bases of the junction unmatched. Germline CDR1 and CDR2: DFQATT and SNEGSKA (reference sequence). The CDR3 sequence is CSARDAVRQGAGDEQFF. In DNA form, the CDR3 reads TGCAGTGCTAGAGATGCGGTTCGACAGGGGGCTGGGGATGAGCAGTTCTTC.

This clonotype appeared a few times. The chain joins TRBV5-6 to TRBJ2-7; tentative D call: TRBD1 (6 bases). V shed 0 bases and J shed 0 bases, with 10 bases lying between them. The germline CDR1 and CDR2 sequences are SGHDT and YYEEEE. The CDR3 totals 15 residues. This chain's CDR3 is CASSLAGAPSYEQYF. The CDR3 DNA follows: TGTGCCAGCAGCTTGGCAGGGGCCCCCTCCTACGAGCAGTACTTC.

This clonotype was picked up a small number of times. The chain combines TRBV27 with TRBJ2-6; D is perhaps TRBD1 or TRBD2 (7 bases each). The CDR3 covers 16 residues. Germline V gene sequence: CDR1 MNHEY, CDR2 SMNVEV (reference sequence). V gave up 5 bases and J gave up 1 base, with 12 bases separating them. The chain's CDR3 is CASSHQGGSGANVLTF. CDR3 nucleotide sequence: TGTGCCAGCAGTCACCAGGGGGGGTCTGGGGCCAACGTCCTGACTTTC.

The chain combines TRBV20-1 with TRBJ1-5, with D perhaps matching TRBD1 (6 bases). The CDR3 loop spans 14 amino acids. Germline CDR1 reads DFQATT; CDR2 reads SNEGSKA (reference sequence). The V gene lost 1 base and the J gene lost 6 bases, with 13 bases spanning the gap. CDR3 nucleotide sequence: TGCAGTGCTAGAGGGCAGGGGTTTGGTCAGCCCCAGCATTTT. Its translation: CSARGQGFGQPQHF.

This clonotype appeared a few times. The rearrangement uses TRBV30 and TRBJ1-2, with unresolved D. The CDR3 loop spans 12 amino acids. The germline gives CDR1 GTSNPN, CDR2 SVGIG (reference sequence). Trimming removed 2 bases from V and 5 bases from J, with 9 bases in between. The CDR3 here is CAWSSTRYGYTF. Here the CDR3 DNA reads TGTGCCTGGAGTTCGACAAGATATGGCTACACCTTC.